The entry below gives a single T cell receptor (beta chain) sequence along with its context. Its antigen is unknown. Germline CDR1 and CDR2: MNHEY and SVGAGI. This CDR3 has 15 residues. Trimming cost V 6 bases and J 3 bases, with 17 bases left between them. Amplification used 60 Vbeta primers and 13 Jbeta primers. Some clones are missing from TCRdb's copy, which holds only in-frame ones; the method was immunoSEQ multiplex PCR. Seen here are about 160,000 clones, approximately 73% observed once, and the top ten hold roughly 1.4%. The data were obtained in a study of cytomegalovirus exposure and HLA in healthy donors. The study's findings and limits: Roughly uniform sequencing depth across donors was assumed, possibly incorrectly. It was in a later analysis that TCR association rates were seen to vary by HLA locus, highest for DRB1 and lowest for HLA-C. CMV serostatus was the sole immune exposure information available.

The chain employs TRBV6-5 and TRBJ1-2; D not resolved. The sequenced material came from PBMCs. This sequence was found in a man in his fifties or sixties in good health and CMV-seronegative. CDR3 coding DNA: TGTGCCAGCAGGATCGGTGCGGGCAGGCACTATGGCTACACCTTC. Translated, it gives CASRIGAGRHYGYTF.